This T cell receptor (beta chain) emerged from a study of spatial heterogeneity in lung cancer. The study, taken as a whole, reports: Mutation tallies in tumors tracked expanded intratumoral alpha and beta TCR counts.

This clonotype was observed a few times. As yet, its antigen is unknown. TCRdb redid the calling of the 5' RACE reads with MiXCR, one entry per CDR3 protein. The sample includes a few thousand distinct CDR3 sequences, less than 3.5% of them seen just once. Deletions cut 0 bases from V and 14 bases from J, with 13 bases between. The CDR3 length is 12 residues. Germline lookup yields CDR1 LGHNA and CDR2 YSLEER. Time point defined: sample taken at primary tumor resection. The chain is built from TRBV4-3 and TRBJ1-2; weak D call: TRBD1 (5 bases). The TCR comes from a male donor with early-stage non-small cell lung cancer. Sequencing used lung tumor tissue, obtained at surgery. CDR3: CASSQDRQGWTF. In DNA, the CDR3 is TGCGCCAGCAGCCAAGATCGGCAGGGTTGGACCTTC.